This TCR beta chain is drawn from a study of cytomegalovirus exposure and HLA in healthy donors. In regard to this clone: Its target is unknown.

The PCR ran on 60 Vbeta and 13 Jbeta primers. The table came from immunoSEQ multiplex PCR; TCRdb's copy has only in-frame clones and leaves some out. Here the sample spans approximately 110,000 clones, roughly 81% being singletons. The germline V and J ends were trimmed by 2 bases and 4 bases, with 13 bases remaining between them. Germline V gene sequence: CDR1 SEHNR, CDR2 FQNEAQ (reference sequence). There are 15 residues in the CDR3. General study results and limits: Whilst most TCR sequences proved rare, a subset of public TCRs occurred across many donors. TCR beta V segments were, for the most part, productive about 87% or about 30% of the time in an earlier analysis. A later analysis showed HLA-associated TCR beta chains outstripping equally common others in clonal expansion. Confirmation was obtained in vitro that a few CMV-associated chains are specific for CMV antigens.

The chain links TRBV7-9 to TRBJ2-3; a possible D gene is TRBD2 (7 bases). The source material was PBMCs. This clonotype was sampled from a woman in her thirties in good health and CMV-seronegative. The CDR3 nucleotides are TGTGCCAGCAGCTTAATACAGGGAGGGCCAGATACGCAGTATTTT. Its translation is CASSLIQGGPDTQYF. The entire variable domain, with the rest obtained from reference TRBV7-9 and TRBJ2-3, is as follows: DTGVSQNPRHKITKRGQNVTFRCDPISEHNRLYWYRQTLGQGPEFLTYFQNEAQLEKSRLLSDRFSAERPKGSFSTLEIQRTEQGDSAMYLCASSLIQGGPDTQYFGPGTRLTVL.